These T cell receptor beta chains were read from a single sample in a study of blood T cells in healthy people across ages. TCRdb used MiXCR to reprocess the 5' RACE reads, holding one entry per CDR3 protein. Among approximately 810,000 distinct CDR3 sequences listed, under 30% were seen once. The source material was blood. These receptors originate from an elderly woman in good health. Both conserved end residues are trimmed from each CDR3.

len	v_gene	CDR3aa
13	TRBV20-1	SASAGLAGYNEQF
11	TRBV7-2	ASSLGYLGELF
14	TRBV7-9	ASSSALGGGYNEQF
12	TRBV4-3	ASSQDTMQETQY
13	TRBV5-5	ASSHLGSSNYGYT
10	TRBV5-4	ASSLGRNEAF
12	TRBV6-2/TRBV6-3	ASARPGGNQPQH
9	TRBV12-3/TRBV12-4	ASRRRGGYT
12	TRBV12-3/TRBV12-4	ASKIGLAKNIQY
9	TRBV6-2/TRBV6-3	ASRWLDTQY